This TCR beta chain was identified during a study of identical twins. This clonotype was observed a single time. After template switching added a universal primer site, the resulting cDNA carried unique molecular identifiers. A single record per CDR3 protein comes from TCRdb applying MiXCR to the 5' RACE reads. Of about 690,000 distinct CDR3 sequences in the sample, approximately 21% are singletons; the top ten hold 4.3%. The junction had 16 bases not matched to a gene; V was cut back by 5 bases and J by 8 bases. Germline lookup yields CDR1 SGHNT and CDR2 YENEEA. This CDR3 has 16 residues. This same sample was also taken into another study, of T cells expressing NK-cell markers.

This rearrangement joins TRBV11-3 to TRBJ2-7, with 9 bases identical to TRBD1. This clonotype was obtained from a woman in her late teens or twenties in good health. Material: PBMCs. CDR3 sequence (DNA): TGTGCCAGCAGCCCATTCGGAGGGGACAGGGCATCAAAGCAGTACTTC. Translating it yields CASSPFGGDRASKQYF.